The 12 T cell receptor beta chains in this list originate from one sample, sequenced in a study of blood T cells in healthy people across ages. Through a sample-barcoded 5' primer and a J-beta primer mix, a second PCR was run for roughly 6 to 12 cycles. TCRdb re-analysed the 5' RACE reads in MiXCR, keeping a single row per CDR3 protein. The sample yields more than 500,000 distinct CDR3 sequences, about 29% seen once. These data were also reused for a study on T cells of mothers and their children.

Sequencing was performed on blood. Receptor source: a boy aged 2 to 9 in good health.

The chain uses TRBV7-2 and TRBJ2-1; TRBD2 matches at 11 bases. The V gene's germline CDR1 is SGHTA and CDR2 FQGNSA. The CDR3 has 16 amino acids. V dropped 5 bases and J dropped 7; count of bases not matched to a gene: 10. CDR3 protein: CASSETTSGIVNEQFF. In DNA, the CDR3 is TGTGCCAGCAGCGAAACGACTAGCGGGATCGTTAATGAGCAGTTCTTC.

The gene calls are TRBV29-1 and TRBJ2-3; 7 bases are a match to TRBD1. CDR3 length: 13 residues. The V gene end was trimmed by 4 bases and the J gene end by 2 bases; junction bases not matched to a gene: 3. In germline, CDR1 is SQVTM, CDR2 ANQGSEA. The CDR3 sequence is CSVVGTVTDTQYF. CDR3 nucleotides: TGCAGCGTTGTTGGGACAGTCACAGATACGCAGTATTTT.

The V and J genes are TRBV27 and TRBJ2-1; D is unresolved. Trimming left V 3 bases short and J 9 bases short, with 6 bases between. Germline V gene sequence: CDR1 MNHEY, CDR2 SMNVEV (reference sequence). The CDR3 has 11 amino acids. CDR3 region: CASSFGLEQFF. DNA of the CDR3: TGTGCCAGCAGTTTCGGGCTTGAGCAGTTCTTC.

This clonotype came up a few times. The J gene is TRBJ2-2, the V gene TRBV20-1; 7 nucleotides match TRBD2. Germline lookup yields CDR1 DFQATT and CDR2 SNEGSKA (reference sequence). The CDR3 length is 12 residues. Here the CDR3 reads CGGEGGTGELFF. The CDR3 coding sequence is TGCGGTGGGGAGGGCGGAACCGGGGAGCTGTTTTTT.

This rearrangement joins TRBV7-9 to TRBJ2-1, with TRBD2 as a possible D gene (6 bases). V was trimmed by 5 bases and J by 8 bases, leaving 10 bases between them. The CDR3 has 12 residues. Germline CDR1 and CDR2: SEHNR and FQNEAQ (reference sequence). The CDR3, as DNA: TGTGCCAGCAGCGGGCGGGGCGATGAGCAGTTCTTC. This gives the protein CASSGRGDEQFF.

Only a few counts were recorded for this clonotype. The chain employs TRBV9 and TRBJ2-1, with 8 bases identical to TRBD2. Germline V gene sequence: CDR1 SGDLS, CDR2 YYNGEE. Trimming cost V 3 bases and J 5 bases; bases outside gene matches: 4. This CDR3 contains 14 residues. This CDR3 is CASSATSGDNEQFF. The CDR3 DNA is TGTGCCAGCAGCGCCACTAGCGGAGACAATGAGCAGTTCTTC.

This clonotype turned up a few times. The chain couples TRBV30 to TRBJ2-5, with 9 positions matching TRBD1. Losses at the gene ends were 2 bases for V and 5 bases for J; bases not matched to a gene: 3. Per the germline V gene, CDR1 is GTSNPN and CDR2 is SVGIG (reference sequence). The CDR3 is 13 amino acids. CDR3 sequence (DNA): TGTGCCTGGAGTACAGGGGGCGCGGAGACCCAGTACTTC. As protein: CAWSTGGAETQYF.

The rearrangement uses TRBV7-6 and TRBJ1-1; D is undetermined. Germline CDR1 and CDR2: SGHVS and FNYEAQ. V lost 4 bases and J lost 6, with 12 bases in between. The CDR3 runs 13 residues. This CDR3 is CASSSALRPEAFF. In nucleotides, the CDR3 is TGTGCCAGCAGCTCAGCCCTGAGGCCTGAAGCTTTCTTT.

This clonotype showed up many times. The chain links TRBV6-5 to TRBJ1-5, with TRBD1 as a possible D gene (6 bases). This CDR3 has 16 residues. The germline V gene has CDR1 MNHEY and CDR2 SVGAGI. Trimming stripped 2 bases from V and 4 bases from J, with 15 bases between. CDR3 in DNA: TGTGCCAGCAGTTACGGTCCGCCGGGGGCTAATCAGCCCCAGCATTTT. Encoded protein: CASSYGPPGANQPQHF.

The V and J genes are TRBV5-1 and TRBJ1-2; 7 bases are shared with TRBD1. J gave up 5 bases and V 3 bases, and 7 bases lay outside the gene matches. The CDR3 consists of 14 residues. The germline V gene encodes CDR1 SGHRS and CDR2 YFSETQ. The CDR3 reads CASSSTGEAYGYTF. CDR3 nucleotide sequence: TGCGCCAGCAGCTCTACAGGGGAAGCTTATGGCTACACCTTC.

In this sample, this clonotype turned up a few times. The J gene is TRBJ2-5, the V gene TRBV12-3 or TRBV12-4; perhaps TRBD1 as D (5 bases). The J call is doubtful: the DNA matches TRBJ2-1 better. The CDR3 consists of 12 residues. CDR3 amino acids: CASSLFQGEQFF. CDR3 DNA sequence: TGTGCCAGCAGTTTATTTCAGGGTGAGCAGTTCTTC.

In nucleotides, the CDR3 is TGTGCCAGCAGTGCGGACAGGGGTGGGGAGACCCAGTACTTC. Protein product: CASSADRGGETQYF. The gene calls are TRBV6-1 and TRBJ2-1, with 9 bases fitting TRBD1. The DNA end favors TRBJ2-5, so the J call may be wrong. Germline values: CDR1 MNHNS, CDR2 SASEGT. The CDR3 is made up of 14 amino acids.